Shown below are 2 T cell receptor beta chains from a single sample sequenced in a study of control samples from healthy donors and cancer patients. Libraries were prepared by immunoSEQ multiplex PCR; TCRdb keeps only in-frame clonotypes and omits some of them. The profile shows just under 75,000 clones, roughly nine tenths of them singletons. Sequencing input: blood. Receptors originate from a woman in her forties or fifties in good health.

DNA for the CDR3: TGTGCCAGCAGCTTAGGCCAGGGAACCACCGGGGAGCTGTTTTTT. It translates to CASSLGQGTTGELFF. V is TRBV11-2 and J is TRBJ2-2, with D possibly TRBD1 on 5 matching bases. Deletions cut 1 base from V and 4 bases from J, with 10 bases between. The CDR3 is 15 residues long. Germline CDR1 reads SGHAT; CDR2 reads FQNNGV.

The gene calls are TRBV7-6 and TRBJ2-7; D is unresolved. The ends were cut back, 5 bases at V and 7 bases at J, with 9 bases in the middle. The CDR3 has 11 amino acids. Germline CDR1 is SGHVS and CDR2 is FNYEAQ. CDR3 in DNA: TGTGCCAGCAGCGGGGTTTCGGAGCAGTACTTC. Protein sequence: CASSGVSEQYF.